The T cell receptor beta chain described here comes from a study of T-cell reconstitution after alpha-beta-depleted transplantation in children. This clonotype was seen many times. TCRbeta library construction was performed incorporating unique molecular identifiers. TCRdb reprocessed the PCR reads with MiXCR, giving one entry per CDR3 protein. The sample records some 180,000 distinct CDR3 sequences, about 7% being singletons. Trimming took 6 bases from V and 5 from J, leaving 13 bases between them. Per germline, CDR1 DFQATT and CDR2 SNEGSKA (reference sequence). The CDR3 extends over 12 amino acids. The V gene is TRBV20-1, the J gene TRBJ1-1, with D possibly being TRBD1 (6 bases). The receptor was isolated from a boy younger than 10 with acute lymphoblastic leukemia, due to receive a stem cell transplant. The input for sequencing was PBMCs, taken before TCRalphabeta/CD19-depleted stem cell transplant. The CDR3 DNA reads TGCAGTGCCCAACTCAGGGGTACTGAAGCTTTCTTT. Protein: CSAQLRGTEAFF.